This T cell receptor (beta chain) was sequenced in a study of CD8+ T cells in alopecia areata. Trimming cost V 5 bases and J 2 bases, with 10 bases left between them. Looked up from germline, CDR1 is MDHEN and CDR2 is SYDVKM. This CDR3 has 15 residues. Once RNA had been extracted, it was reverse transcribed into cDNA to act as the sequencing template. Clones were sequenced by immunoSEQ multiplex PCR, and TCRdb holds only the in-frame ones, with some missing. The sample consists of over 150,000 clones, 50% to 70% of them appearing once. The source of this sequence is a human donor with alopecia areata. The chain carries TRBV28 and TRBJ2-6, with D perhaps matching TRBD2 (6 bases). The specimen was CD4+ T cells sorted from blood, collected at week 0. CDR3 amino acids: CASSTAGTGANVLTF. For the CDR3, the DNA is TGTGCCAGCAGTACGGCGGGGACTGGGGCCAACGTCCTGACTTTC.